This is a list of T cell receptor beta chains from one sample in a study of blood T cell repertoires in COVID-19. Sequencing was performed with immunoSEQ multiplex PCR; in TCRdb, only in-frame clones are kept and a portion is missing. The profile covers about 380,000 clones, with 87% appearing a single time and 2.5% to 3% taken by the ten largest. Sequenced material: PBMCs or T cells enriched from blood (not recorded which). Source of these receptors: a woman between 25 and 40 years old who had recovered from COVID-19. Each CDR3 is given with its conserved first and last residue. D genes are given only for firm matches. Size is omitted from some rows. Given values are once, few, many or a class for expanded clones.

>once|TRBV23-1|TRBD1|TRBJ1-4
CASSRRDRGGEKLFF
TGCGCCAGCAGTCGCCGGGACAGGGGTGGTGAAAAACTGTTTTTT
>once|TRBV12-5|-|TRBJ1-2
CASGLAPYGYTF
TGTGCTAGTGGTTTAGCCCCCTATGGCTACACCTTC
>-|TRBV6-5|-|TRBJ2-5
CASSYSLAESETQYF
TGTGCCAGCAGTTACTCGCTAGCCGAGTCAGAGACCCAGTACTTC
>-|TRBV7-9|TRBD1|TRBJ1-2
CASSSVDRGPYGYTF
TGTGCCAGCAGCTCCGTGGACAGGGGGCCCTATGGCTACACCTTC
>-|TRBV28|TRBD1|TRBJ1-6
CASSLTTGLYNSPLHF
TGTGCCAGCAGTTTGACGACAGGGCTCTATAATTCACCCCTCCACTTT
>-|TRBV28|-|TRBJ1-3
CASSAHLSGNTIYF
TGTGCCAGCAGCGCGCACCTCTCTGGAAACACCATATATTTT
>-|TRBV6-5|TRBD2|TRBJ2-7
CASSSGPGLAYEQYF
TGTGCCAGCAGTTCCGGGCCGGGACTAGCCTACGAGCAGTACTTC
>-|TRBV11-2|TRBD2|TRBJ2-7
CASRPPGGPLYEQYF
TGTGCCAGCAGGCCCCCGGGGGGGCCCCTCTACGAGCAGTACTTC
>-|TRBV2|-|TRBJ1-1
CASSVPVGVIEAFF
TGTGCCAGCAGTGTACCTGTGGGAGTTATTGAAGCTTTCTTT
>-|TRBV30|-|TRBJ1-2
CAWSVRNYGYTF
TGTGCCTGGAGTGTACGGAACTATGGCTACACCTTC
>-|TRBV11-3|-|TRBJ2-7
CASSSKHSYEQYF
TGTGCCAGCAGCTCCAAACATTCCTACGAGCAGTACTTC
>-|TRBV29-1|TRBD1|TRBJ2-7
CSVETGTGNGVQYF
TGCAGCGTTGAAACCGGGACAGGGAACGGGGTGCAGTACTTC
>-|TRBV7-2|TRBD2|TRBJ2-1
CASSQRLAGGRDEQFF
TGTGCCAGCAGCCAGCGACTAGCGGGGGGGCGGGATGAGCAGTTCTTC
>-|TRBV7-9|TRBD1|TRBJ1-4
CASSIGTGRTTNEKLFF
TGTGCCAGCAGTATAGGGACAGGGAGGACGACTAATGAAAAACTGTTTTTT
>-|TRBV12-3/TRBV12-4|-|TRBJ1-3
CASSSGQNTIYF
TGTGCCAGCAGTTCGGGACAAAACACCATATATTTT
>-|TRBV27|TRBD2|TRBJ2-1
CASSLGAAGAKYNEQFF
TGTGCCAGCAGTTTAGGGGCGGCGGGAGCAAAGTACAATGAGCAGTTCTTC
>-|TRBV5-4|-|TRBJ1-1
CASSSGGPGTEAFF
TGTGCCAGCAGCTCGGGGGGGCCGGGCACTGAAGCTTTCTTT
>few|TRBV19|TRBD1|TRBJ2-7
CASSTGTGSFYEQYF
TGTGCCAGTAGTACGGGGACAGGGTCCTTCTACGAGCAGTACTTC
>-|TRBV11-2|-|TRBJ1-6
CASSTGSSYNSPLHF
TGTGCCAGCAGCACCGGGAGCTCCTATAATTCACCCCTCCACTTT
>-|TRBV19|-|TRBJ2-1
CASSIGTSYNEQFF
TGTGCCAGTAGTATAGGGACTTCCTACAATGAGCAGTTCTTC
>once|TRBV19|-|TRBJ2-7
CASIHPIYRRGASYEQYF
TGTGCCAGTATCCATCCCATATACCGTCGGGGGGCTTCCTACGAGCAGTACTTC
>-|TRBV2|TRBD2|TRBJ2-3
CASTAGLLAGSTDTQYF
TGTGCCAGCACTGCCGGACTCCTAGCGGGAAGCACAGATACGCAGTATTTT
>-|TRBV2|-|TRBJ2-6
CASRLSGANVLTF
TGTGCCAGCCGTCTCTCTGGGGCCAACGTCCTGACTTTC
>-|TRBV28|-|TRBJ2-1
CASSQTRSSYNEQFF
TGTGCCAGCAGCCAAACTAGGAGCTCCTACAATGAGCAGTTCTTC
>-|TRBV5-1|TRBD1|TRBJ1-4
CASSSNSGTGGEKLFF
TGCGCCAGCAGCAGCAATTCCGGGACAGGGGGGGAAAAACTGTTTTTT
>once|TRBV7-8|TRBD2|TRBJ2-3
CASSLGLAGVTDTQYF
TGTGCCAGCAGCTTAGGGCTAGCGGGAGTTACAGATACGCAGTATTTT
>-|TRBV15|-|TRBJ2-2
CATSARASRTGTLGTGELFF
TGTGCCACCAGCGCTCGCGCCAGCAGAACCGGGACTCTCGGGACCGGGGAGCTGTTTTTT
>-|TRBV29-1|TRBD2|TRBJ2-1
CSVEDISGFNEQFF
TGCAGCGTTGAAGACATTAGCGGGTTCAATGAGCAGTTCTTC
>-|TRBV28|-|TRBJ1-2
CASSLTGTDIYGYTF
TGTGCCAGCAGTTTAACCGGGACTGATATTTATGGCTACACCTTC
>-|TRBV28|TRBD1|TRBJ1-2
CASSPTGTVYGYTF
TGTGCCAGCAGTCCGACGGGGACAGTCTATGGCTACACCTTC
>few|TRBV2|-|TRBJ1-5
CASSEVSENQPQHF
TGTGCCAGCAGTGAGGTCAGTGAAAATCAGCCCCAGCATTTT
>-|TRBV7-2|TRBD2|TRBJ2-7
CASSRGGSGAYEQYF
TGTGCCAGCAGTCGGGGGGGATCAGGGGCCTACGAGCAGTACTTC
>-|TRBV28|TRBD1|TRBJ2-7
CASTRDRAYEQYF
TGTGCCAGCACCCGGGACAGGGCCTACGAGCAGTACTTC
>-|TRBV5-4|TRBD2|TRBJ2-4
CASSSWTSGKNIQYF
TGTGCCAGCAGCTCCTGGACTAGCGGCAAAAACATTCAGTACTTC
>-|TRBV28|TRBD2|TRBJ2-1
CASSLWGLAGADEQFF
TGTGCCAGCAGTTTATGGGGACTAGCGGGAGCCGATGAGCAGTTCTTC
>few|TRBV7-9|-|TRBJ2-1
CASSDGDSGIYNEQFF
TGTGCCAGCAGCGACGGCGATAGCGGTATTTACAATGAGCAGTTCTTC
>-|TRBV19|TRBD1|TRBJ1-5
CASSIAMRGPRGQPQHF
TGTGCCAGTAGTATAGCTATGAGGGGGCCCCGAGGTCAGCCCCAGCATTTT
>-|TRBV7-6|-|TRBJ2-1
CASSFQGASGDNEQFF
TGTGCCAGCAGCTTTCAGGGGGCTAGCGGGGACAATGAGCAGTTCTTC
>-|TRBV3-1/TRBV3-2|TRBD2|TRBJ2-7
CASSRQGAGRGGRAIYEQYF
TGTGCCAGCAGCCGCCAAGGGGCAGGGAGGGGCGGGAGGGCCATCTACGAGCAGTACTTC
>once|TRBV28|TRBD1|TRBJ2-7
CASRSGTGVWVPGKQYF
TGTGCCAGCAGGTCGGGGACAGGGGTTTGGGTTCCTGGAAAGCAGTACTTC
>-|TRBV29-1|-|TRBJ2-3
CSVVLQRLRDTQYF
TGCAGCGTTGTCCTCCAGCGGCTCAGAGATACGCAGTATTTT
>-|TRBV14|-|TRBJ2-3
CASSLGQPQVADTQYF
TGTGCCAGCAGCCTCGGACAGCCTCAGGTGGCAGATACGCAGTATTTT
>-|TRBV2|-|TRBJ1-5
CARGGEYSNQPQHF
TGTGCCAGGGGGGGGGAGTATAGCAATCAGCCCCAGCATTTT
>-|TRBV15|-|TRBJ1-6
CATSKAGFSPLHF
TGTGCCACCAGCAAGGCGGGGTTTTCACCCCTCCACTTT
>-|TRBV4-2|-|TRBJ1-2
CASSQDPQGNYGYTF
TGTGCCAGCAGCCAAGATCCCCAGGGTAACTATGGCTACACCTTC
>-|TRBV13|-|TRBJ2-3
CASSLRLTDTQYF
TGTGCCAGCAGCTTACGACTCACAGATACGCAGTATTTT
>-|TRBV6-5|-|TRBJ1-1
CASSPLLGGNTEAFF
TGTGCCAGCAGTCCTCTGCTCGGCGGGAACACTGAAGCTTTCTTT
>once|TRBV19|-|TRBJ2-7
CASSISWGTYYEQYF
TGTGCCAGTAGTATATCCTGGGGCACTTACTACGAGCAGTACTTC
>-|TRBV5-1|-|TRBJ1-6
CASRITIQDGNSPLHF
TGCGCCAGCAGGATCACGATACAGGACGGTAATTCACCCCTCCACTTT
>-|TRBV5-6|TRBD2|TRBJ2-1
CASSKAGLADYNEQFF
TGTGCCAGCAGCAAAGCGGGACTAGCGGACTACAATGAGCAGTTCTTC
>-|TRBV14|-|TRBJ1-3
CASSARWAGATIYF
TGTGCCAGCAGCGCCCGATGGGCAGGGGCCACCATATATTTT
>-|TRBV28|TRBD1|TRBJ1-1
CASSRSGQGNRAFF
TGTGCCAGCAGTAGATCGGGACAGGGGAACAGAGCTTTCTTT
>-|TRBV7-9|-|TRBJ1-1
CASSLEAVTEAFF
TGTGCCAGCAGTCTAGAAGCGGTCACTGAAGCTTTCTTT
>-|TRBV18|-|TRBJ1-6
CASSPEQGNSPLHF
TGTGCCAGCTCACCGGAACAGGGAAATTCACCCCTCCACTTT
>-|TRBV2|TRBD2|TRBJ2-1
CASSGGLAQEQFF
TGTGCCAGCAGTGGGGGACTAGCACAAGAGCAGTTCTTC